This T cell receptor beta chain was found in a study of T cell repertoires in cytomegalovirus infection. Study overall: Use of recently identified HLA-C-restricted and well-studied HLA-B-restricted CMV epitopes was part of the study.

Via MiXCR, TCRdb re-called the reads, giving one row per CDR3 protein. The profile covers hundreds of thousands of distinct CDR3 sequences, with under 40% appearing a single time and 13% taken by the ten largest. This CDR3 comprises 15 residues. The germline V gene has CDR1 SNHLY and CDR2 FYNNEI. The trim removed 1 base at V and 3 bases at J, leaving 3 bases unmatched. Study-level points and caveats: Clonotypes of TCR beta that were HLA-C-restricted and CMV-specific dominated the ex vivo response.

At least ten counts were recorded for this clonotype. Its target is not known. This clonotype was sampled from a human donor in good health (CMV status not recorded). Some clones in this sample may be carry-over from other donors' samples. The V gene is TRBV2, the J gene TRBJ2-7; 10 nucleotides match TRBD2. The sequences come from cultured CD8+ T cells from PBMCs, collected from culture after CMV antigen stimulation. CDR3 sequence (DNA): TGTGCCAGCAGTGAAGTAGCGGGGGGCAACTACGAGCAGTACTTC. This translates into CASSEVAGGNYEQYF.